The 32 T cell receptor beta chains reported below all come from one sample, sequenced in a study of Graves' ophthalmopathy and Graves' hyperthyroidism. Transcripts of RNA were the source for amplifying TCR beta CDR3 regions. After a first-round RT-PCR with HTBI primers, a second-round multiplex PCR was run. TCRdb called the multiplex PCR reads again in MiXCR, with one record for every CDR3 protein. The sample holds about 39,000 distinct CDR3 sequences, around half seen once. Material: peripheral blood. The receptors were sampled from an adult woman with stable Graves' hyperthyroidism.

This clonotype was seen repeatedly, ten times or more. This chain connects TRBV9 to TRBJ1-5; D unclear. The germline V gene has CDR1 SGDLS and CDR2 YYNGEE. The CDR3 covers 12 residues. The V and J ends lost 0 bases and 9 bases respectively, with 7 bases between them. The CDR3 region has the DNA TGTGCCAGCAGCGTAGCTTCGGGGCCCCAGCATTTT. This encodes CASSVASGPQHF.

At least ten counts were recorded for this clonotype. This likely comes from a read error, as the CDR3 has no conserved phenylalanine or tryptophan at its end. The DNA is omitted, as the CDR3 cannot be located on it reliably, and the CDR3 follows TCRdb's listing. The rearrangement joins TRBV20-1 to TRBJ2-5; the table's TRBD1 call for D was not verified on the DNA. The CDR3 is made up of 16 amino acids, end residues included. Per germline, CDR1 DFQATT and CDR2 SNEGSKA (reference sequence). The chain's CDR3 is CSAPNTDRGYGYTFGS.

The V and J genes are TRBV24-1 and TRBJ2-5; 7 bases match TRBD1. The CDR3 covers 15 residues. The V gene end was trimmed by 2 bases and the J gene end by 4 bases; junction bases not matched to a gene: 6. The V gene's germline CDR1 is KGHDR and CDR2 SFDVKD. The CDR3 reads CATSDSGGGGETQYF. CDR3 sequence (DNA): TGTGCCACCAGTGATTCAGGGGGTGGTGGAGAGACCCAGTACTTC.

A word on this clonotype: No conserved phenylalanine or tryptophan is present at the end of the CDR3, so a read error is the likely explanation. Because the CDR3's place on the DNA is in doubt, the DNA is left out and the CDR3 is given as listed by TCRdb. Here the CDR3 reads CATSDERKQSY. This rearrangement joins TRBV24-1 to TRBJ1-4. Looked up from germline, CDR1 is KGHDR and CDR2 is SFDVKD. Ends included, the CDR3 has 11 residues.

The chain couples TRBV25-1 to TRBJ1-1; tentatively, D is TRBD1 (6 bases). This CDR3 contains 13 residues. The V gene's germline CDR1 is MGHDK and CDR2 SYGVNS. Trimming removed 8 bases from V and 1 base from J, with 11 bases in between. The CDR3, as DNA: TGTGCCAGCCATGCGGGACAGAACACTGAAGCTTTCTTT. Encoded protein: CASHAGQNTEAFF.

The rearrangement links TRBV29-1 to TRBJ1-1; unclear D gene. V lost 3 bases and J 1 base, leaving 15 bases between the germline ends. Germline CDR1 and CDR2: SQVTM and ANQGSEA. The CDR3 spans 15 residues. DNA for the CDR3: TGCAGCGTTGATTTCTGGGATTGGGGGAACACTGAAGCTTTCTTT. It yields the protein CSVDFWDWGNTEAFF.

There are many counts of this clonotype. The chain joins TRBV28 to TRBJ2-5, with 7 bases aligning to TRBD1. Germline CDR1 and CDR2: MDHEN and SYDVKM. The length of the CDR3 is 12 residues. Trimming took 9 bases from V and 6 from J; bases not matched to a gene: 7. DNA for the CDR3: TGTGCCAGTACAGGGGCTGGGAAGACCCAGTACTTC. Encoded protein: CASTGAGKTQYF.

The chain uses TRBV12-3 or TRBV12-4 and TRBJ1-6; TRBD1 is a possible D gene (6 bases). Trimming stripped 2 bases from V and 6 bases from J, with 11 bases between. CDR3 length: 15 residues. This CDR3 reads CASSLRGTSNSPLHF. Here the CDR3 DNA reads TGTGCCAGCAGTTTAAGGGGGACAAGTAATTCACCCCTCCACTTT.

The CDR3 sequence: CASSGTGGRGYTF. CDR3 nucleotides: TGTGCCAGCAGTGGGACAGGGGGCAGAGGCTACACCTTC. The chain employs TRBV2 and TRBJ1-2; 11 bases are a match to TRBD1. There are 13 residues in the CDR3. The V and J ends lost 4 bases and 8 bases, in that order; junction bases with no gene match: 3. Germline V gene sequence: CDR1 SNHLY, CDR2 FYNNEI.

In its sample, this clonotype was seen many times. CDR3 in DNA: TGCAGTGCTAGAGATGCCTCGCGCCTAAGCACCTACGAGCAGTACTTC. Protein product: CSARDASRLSTYEQYF. This chain links TRBV20-1 with TRBJ2-7; no reliable D call. Trimming removed 0 bases at V and 2 bases at J, with 17 bases between. CDR1 is DFQATT, CDR2 SNEGSKA, per germline (reference sequence). This CDR3 has 16 amino acids.

This chain connects TRBV9 to TRBJ2-7, with 9 positions matching TRBD1. The germline V gene has CDR1 SGDLS and CDR2 YYNGEE. The CDR3 extends over 14 amino acids. J was trimmed by 6 bases and V by 5 bases; bases with no gene match: 9. The CDR3 loop reads CASSSGTGYAEQYF. The CDR3, as DNA: TGTGCCAGCAGTTCCGGGACAGGGTACGCCGAGCAGTACTTC.

This chain uses TRBV7-6 with TRBJ1-4; no clear D gene. The ends were cut back, 6 bases at V and 8 bases at J, with 10 bases in the middle. The CDR3 length is 12 residues. The germline V gene encodes CDR1 SGHVS and CDR2 FNYEAQ. CDR3 residues: CASSGSGEKLFF. DNA for the CDR3: TGTGCCAGCAGTGGTAGCGGGGAAAAACTGTTTTTT.

CDR3 nucleotide sequence: TGTGCCAGCAGCACCGGCAGGGAGGGGGGGTATGGCTACACCTTC. Translating it yields CASSTGREGGYGYTF. V usage is TRBV7-9 and J usage is TRBJ1-2, with D possibly being TRBD1 (6 bases). This CDR3 spans 15 amino acids. Germline V gives CDR1 SEHNR, CDR2 FQNEAQ (reference sequence). The germline V and J ends were trimmed by 5 bases and 5 bases, with 18 bases remaining between them. The complete variable domain, with remaining parts taken from reference TRBV7-9 and TRBJ1-2, reads DTGVSQNPRHKITKRGQNVTFRCDPISEHNRLYWYRQTLGQGPEFLTYFQNEAQLEKSRLLSDRFSAERPKGSFSTLEIQRTEQGDSAMYLCASSTGREGGYGYTFGSGTRLTVV.

Regarding this clonotype: The conserved phenylalanine or tryptophan normally closing the CDR3 is absent here, so this likely arose from a read error. The chain uses TRBV6-5 and TRBJ2-6; D may match TRBD1 or TRBD2 (5 bases each). The CDR3 is 16 amino acids. V was cut by 8 bases and J by 0 bases, with 14 bases left in between. Germline-derived CDR1 and CDR2 are MNHEY and SVGAGI. The CDR3 loop reads CASSGQASSGANVLTS. Here the CDR3 DNA reads TGTGCCAGCTCGGGGCAAGCTAGCTCTGGGGCCAACGTCCTGACTTCC.

This sequence joins TRBV12-3 or TRBV12-4 and TRBJ1-5; D is uncertain. CDR3 size: 13 residues. Trimming cost V 6 bases and J 2 bases, with 8 bases left between them. The CDR3 reads CASSKSGNQPQHF. The CDR3, as DNA: TGTGCCAGCAGCAAAAGCGGCAATCAGCCCCAGCATTTT.

This sequence joins TRBV7-2 and TRBJ2-6; 11 nucleotides line up with TRBD1. Germline loops: CDR1 SGHTA, CDR2 FQGNSA. The CDR3 spans 18 residues. Trimming cost V 6 bases and J 0 bases; bases outside gene matches: 7. The CDR3 protein is CASSRPGQGVSGANVLTF. The DNA of the CDR3 is TGTGCCAGCAGTCGTCCGGGACAGGGGGTCTCTGGGGCCAACGTCCTGACTTTC.

This clonotype occurred many times. The rearrangement uses TRBV11-2 and TRBJ1-3; 7 nucleotides agree with TRBD1. The ends lost 0 bases at V and 8 bases at J; junction bases unmatched: 7. Germline V gene data show CDR1 as SGHAT and CDR2 as FQNNGV. This CDR3 comprises 15 residues. The CDR3 nucleotides are TGTGCCAGCAGCTTAGATCAAGGGGGCAGCTACACCATATATTTT. It encodes CASSLDQGGSYTIYF.

The chain combines TRBV9 with TRBJ1-5; D is uncertain. This CDR3 contains 14 residues. Germline V gene sequence: CDR1 SGDLS, CDR2 YYNGEE. The germline V and J ends were trimmed by 4 bases and 6 bases, with 14 bases remaining between them. The CDR3 DNA reads as TGTGCCAGCAGCCTGGAGGACCGCGGTCAGCCCCAGCATTTT. Translation gives CASSLEDRGQPQHF.

This clonotype was observed at least ten times. The CDR3 DNA sequence: TGTGCCAGCGGGGCAGTAGTCTACGAGCAGTACTTC. It encodes CASGAVVYEQYF. J is TRBJ2-7 and V is TRBV27, with a weak D call TRBD1 (5 bases). There are 12 residues in the CDR3. CDR1 and CDR2 from the germline V gene are MNHEY and SMNVEV (reference sequence). The V end lost 8 bases, the J end lost 3 bases, and 11 bases lay between the germline ends.

The rearrangement joins TRBV5-1 to TRBJ2-7; 9 bases agree with TRBD2. V was pared by 7 bases and J by 4 bases, with 12 bases of the junction left unmatched. Germline V CDR1 and CDR2: SGHRS, YFSETQ. CDR3 length: 15 amino acids. The CDR3 DNA is TGCGCCAGCGGCTCCTTAGCGGGAGTGGGATACGAGCAGTACTTC. Translated: CASGSLAGVGYEQYF.

The gene calls are TRBV29-1 and TRBJ1-1; D unclear. Looked up from germline, CDR1 is SQVTM and CDR2 is ANQGSEA. The CDR3 totals 11 residues. CDR3 sequence: CSFRSNTEAFF. For the CDR3, the DNA is TGCAGTTTTCGGTCCAACACTGAAGCTTTCTTT.

This clonotype was seen repeatedly, ten times or more. V usage is TRBV2 and J usage is TRBJ2-5, with D possibly matching TRBD2 (6 bases). The CDR3 has 15 amino acids. The V end was cut by 8 bases, the J end by 5 bases, with 21 bases between. Germline CDR1 and CDR2: SNHLY and FYNNEI. The CDR3 region is CASRIGGAGVETQYF. For the CDR3, the DNA is TGTGCCAGCCGAATCGGAGGGGCCGGCGTCGAGACCCAGTACTTC.

This clonotype was picked up many times. The junction and the germline gene differ at one end; a read error may be behind it. The chain carries TRBV24-1 and TRBJ1-5; D call uncertain. The CDR3 is made up of 14 amino acids. Per germline, CDR1 KGHDR and CDR2 SFDVKD. CDR3 sequence reads: CATSGAVFNRPQHF. CDR3 coding DNA: TGTGCCACCAGTGGGGCAGTTTTCAATCGGCCCCAGCATTTT.

This clonotype was counted many times. The V gene is TRBV6-1, the J gene TRBJ1-3; unclear D gene. Per germline, CDR1 MNHNS and CDR2 SASEGT. CDR3 length equals 12 residues. Trimming pared 6 bases from V and 14 bases from J, leaving 17 bases between. As DNA, the CDR3 is TGTGCCAGCAGCCTATATTCCGGACGCTTATATTTT. It translates to CASSLYSGRLYF.

This clonotype was seen repeatedly, ten times or more. The gene calls are TRBV2 and TRBJ2-7, with D tentatively TRBD1 or TRBD2 (5 bases each). Trimming stripped 5 bases from V and 5 bases from J, with 10 bases between. Germline V CDR1 and CDR2: SNHLY, FYNNEI. The CDR3 spans 12 residues. CDR3 amino acids: CASSTGPNEQYF. The CDR3, as DNA: TGTGCCAGCAGTACGGGACCCAACGAGCAGTACTTC.

This clonotype was detected many times. The chain has TRBV20-1 and TRBJ2-7, with 9 bases aligning to TRBD1. The junction had 4 bases not matched to a gene; V was cut back by 3 bases and J by 1 base. This CDR3 is built from 14 residues. Germline assignment: CDR1 DFQATT and CDR2 SNEGSKA (reference sequence). The CDR3 nucleotides are TGCAGTGCTAGGGTAGGACAGGGGTCCTACGAGCAGTACTTC. It encodes CSARVGQGSYEQYF.

The chain is built from TRBV10-3 and TRBJ2-7; tentative D call: TRBD1 (6 bases). The V and J ends lost 10 bases and 2 bases respectively, with 27 bases between them. The length of the CDR3 is 17 residues. The germline V gene has CDR1 ENHRY and CDR2 SYGVKD. Here the CDR3 DNA reads TGTGCCAGCAACCATATGGGGGCAGGGCGGCTCACCTACGAGCAGTACTTC. Translated, it gives CASNHMGAGRLTYEQYF.

This clonotype was detected ten times or more. The chain recombines TRBV6-5 with TRBJ1-1; D is uncertain. V lost 2 bases to trimming and J lost 3 bases, with 7 bases between them. This CDR3 spans 13 amino acids. The germline V gene has CDR1 MNHEY and CDR2 SVGAGI. In DNA, the CDR3 is TGTGCCAGCAGTTACCGGGGTGACACTGAAGCTTTCTTT. Protein product: CASSYRGDTEAFF.

In its sample, this clonotype ranks as medium-sized. V is TRBV7-2 and J is TRBJ2-7; perhaps TRBD2 as D (5 bases). Germline V lookup: CDR1 SGHTA, CDR2 FQGNSA. Deletions cut 1 base from V and 0 bases from J, with 13 bases between. The CDR3 length is 16 residues. The CDR3 DNA follows: TGTGCCAGCAGCTTAGTGGGCGGGCCCAGCTCCTACGAGCAGTACTTC. As protein: CASSLVGGPSSYEQYF.

This clonotype came up many times. The gene calls are TRBV3-1 and TRBJ2-5, with D possibly being TRBD1 or TRBD2 (6 bases each). The V gene's germline CDR1 is LGHDT and CDR2 YNNKEL (reference sequence). The CDR3 has 13 amino acids. The germline V and J ends were trimmed by 9 bases and 5 bases, with 16 bases remaining between them. The CDR3 reads CASRGAGSETQYF. Written as DNA, the CDR3 is TGTGCCAGTAGGGGGGCAGGGTCGGAGACCCAGTACTTC.

This clonotype was detected ten times or more. This rearrangement joins TRBV5-8 to TRBJ2-2, with 9 nucleotides matching TRBD1. The CDR3 is 14 amino acids. Germline trimming cut 3 bases from V and 7 bases from J; bases unmatched to any gene: 4. Germline values: CDR1 SGHTS, CDR2 YDEGEE. The CDR3 nucleotides are TGTGCCAGCAGCTCCGGACAGGGGAACGGGGAGCTGTTTTTT. The encoded protein is CASSSGQGNGELFF.

The rearrangement uses TRBV6-6 and TRBJ2-7, with TRBD2 matching over 15 bases. The junction had 3 bases not matched to a gene; V was cut back by 8 bases and J by 4 bases. Germline V CDR1 and CDR2: MNHNY, SVGAGI (reference sequence). This CDR3 contains 14 residues. CDR3 nucleotide sequence: TGTGCCAGCGGACTAGCGGGAGGGCCTTACGAGCAGTACTTC. Translated, it gives CASGLAGGPYEQYF.